The TCR beta chain under discussion was sequenced for a study of cytomegalovirus exposure and HLA in healthy donors. 60 Vbeta and 13 Jbeta primers were used in PCR. Clones were sequenced by immunoSEQ multiplex PCR, and TCRdb holds only the in-frame ones, with some missing. The top ten hold approximately 2% of the sample, which has 100,000 to 150,000 clones, 60% to 85% seen once. CDR1 LGHNA and CDR2 YSLEER come from the germline V gene. The V and J ends lost 0 bases and 8 bases respectively, with 13 bases between them. The CDR3 spans 14 residues. Comments on this clone: The antigen remains undetermined.

Study results and limitations: Cytomegalovirus-associated status was assigned to 164 TCR beta chains.

The clonotype originates from a man aged 45-60 years in good health and CMV-seronegative. Input material: PBMCs. The chain has TRBV4-3 and TRBJ1-2, with D tentatively TRBD1 (6 bases). DNA for the CDR3: TGCGCCAGCAGCCAAGAGGTAACAGGGTGGGGCTACACCTTC. It yields the protein CASSQEVTGWGYTF.